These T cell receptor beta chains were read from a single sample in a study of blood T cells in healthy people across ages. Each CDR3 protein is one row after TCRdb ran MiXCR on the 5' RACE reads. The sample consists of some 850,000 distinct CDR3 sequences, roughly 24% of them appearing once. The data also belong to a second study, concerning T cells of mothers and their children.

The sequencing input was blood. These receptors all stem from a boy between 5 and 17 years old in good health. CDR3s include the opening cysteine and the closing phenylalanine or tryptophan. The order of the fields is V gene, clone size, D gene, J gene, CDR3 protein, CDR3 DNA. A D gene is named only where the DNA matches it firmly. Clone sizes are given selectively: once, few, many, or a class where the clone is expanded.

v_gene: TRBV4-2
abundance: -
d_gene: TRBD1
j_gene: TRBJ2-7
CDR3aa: CASSLQGEREQYF
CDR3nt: TGTGCCAGCAGCCTTCAGGGGGAGCGCGAGCAGTACTTC

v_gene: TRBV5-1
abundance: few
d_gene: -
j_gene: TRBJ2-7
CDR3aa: CASSLTDSWEQYF
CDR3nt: TGCGCCAGCAGCTTGACTGACTCCTGGGAGCAGTACTTC

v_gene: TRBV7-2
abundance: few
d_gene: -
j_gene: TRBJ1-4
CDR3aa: CASSFRRLNEKLFF
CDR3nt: TGTGCCAGCAGCTTTCGCAGACTAAATGAAAAACTGTTTTTT

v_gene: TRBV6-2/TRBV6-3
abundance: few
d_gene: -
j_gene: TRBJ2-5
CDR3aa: CASSYSVGVRQETQYF
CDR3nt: TGTGCCAGCAGTTACTCGGTAGGGGTGAGGCAAGAGACCCAGTACTTC

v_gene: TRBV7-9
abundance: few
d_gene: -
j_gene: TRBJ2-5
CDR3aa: CASSSPVSKYF
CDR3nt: TGTGCCAGCAGCTCCCCAGTATCGAAGTACTTC

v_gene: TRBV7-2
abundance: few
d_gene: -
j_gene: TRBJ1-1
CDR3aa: CASSLEENTEAFF
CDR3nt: TGTGCCAGCAGCTTAGAGGAGAACACTGAAGCTTTCTTT

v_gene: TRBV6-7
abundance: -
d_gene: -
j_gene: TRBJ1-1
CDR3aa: CASSYLTTIPNTEAFF
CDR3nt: TGTGCCAGCAGTTACTTGACAACCATACCGAACACCGAAGCTTTCTTT

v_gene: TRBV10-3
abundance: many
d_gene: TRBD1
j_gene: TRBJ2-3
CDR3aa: CAISESGTGGPADTQYF
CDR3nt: TGTGCCATCAGTGAGTCCGGGACAGGGGGCCCGGCAGATACGCAGTATTTT

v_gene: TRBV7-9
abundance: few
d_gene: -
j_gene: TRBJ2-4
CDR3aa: CASSPRTDQNIQYF
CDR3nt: TGTGCCAGCAGCCCCCGGACAGACCAAAACATTCAGTACTTC

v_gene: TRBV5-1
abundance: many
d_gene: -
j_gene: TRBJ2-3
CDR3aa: CASSLDRSTDTQYF
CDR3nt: TGCGCCAGCAGCTTGGACAGAAGCACAGATACGCAGTATTTT

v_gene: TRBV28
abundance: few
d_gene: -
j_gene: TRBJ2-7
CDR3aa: CASMGPSLYEQYF
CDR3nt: TGTGCCAGCATGGGGCCTTCTCTCTACGAGCAGTACTTC

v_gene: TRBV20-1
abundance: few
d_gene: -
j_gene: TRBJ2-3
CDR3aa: CSARTRGRTDTQYF
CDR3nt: TGCAGTGCTAGAACCAGGGGCCGCACAGATACGCAGTATTTT

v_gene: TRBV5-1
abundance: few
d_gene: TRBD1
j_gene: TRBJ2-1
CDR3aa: CASSDLGTGFNEQFF
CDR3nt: TGCGCCAGCAGCGATCTTGGGACAGGGTTCAATGAGCAGTTCTTC

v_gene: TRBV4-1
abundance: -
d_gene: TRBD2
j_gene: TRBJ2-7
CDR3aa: CASSPFGGGSYEQYF
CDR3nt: TGCGCCAGCAGCCCCTTTGGCGGGGGCTCCTACGAGCAGTACTTC

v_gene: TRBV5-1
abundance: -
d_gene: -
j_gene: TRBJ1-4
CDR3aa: CASSLGLRGEKLFF
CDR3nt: TGCGCCAGCAGCTTGGGACTCAGGGGCGAAAAACTGTTTTTT

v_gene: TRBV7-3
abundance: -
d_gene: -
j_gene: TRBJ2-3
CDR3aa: CASSLRGPRDTQYF
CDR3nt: TGTGCCAGCAGCTTAAGGGGTCCAAGGGATACGCAGTATTTT

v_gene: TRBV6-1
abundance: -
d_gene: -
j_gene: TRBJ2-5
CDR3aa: CASSETQYF
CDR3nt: TGTGCCAGCAGCGAGACCCAGTACTTC

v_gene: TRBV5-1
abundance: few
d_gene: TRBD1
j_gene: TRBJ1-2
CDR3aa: CASSFLTGNYGYTF
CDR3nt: TGCGCCAGCAGCTTCCTGACAGGGAACTATGGCTACACCTTC

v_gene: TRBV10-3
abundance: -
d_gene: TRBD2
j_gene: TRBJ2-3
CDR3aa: CAITSSGGIADTQYF
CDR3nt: TGTGCCATCACTTCTAGCGGGGGGATCGCAGATACGCAGTATTTT

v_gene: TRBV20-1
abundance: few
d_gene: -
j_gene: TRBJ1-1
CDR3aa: CSARVSLSTEAFF
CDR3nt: TGCAGTGCTAGGGTTAGCCTTAGCACTGAAGCTTTCTTT

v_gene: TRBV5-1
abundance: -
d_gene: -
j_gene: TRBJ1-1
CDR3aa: CASSLWSSRGTEGDTEAFF
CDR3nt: TGCGCCAGCAGCCTTTGGTCCTCCCGGGGGACGGAGGGGGACACTGAAGCTTTCTTT

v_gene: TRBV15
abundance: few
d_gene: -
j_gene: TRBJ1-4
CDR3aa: CATSRVGAGNEKLFF
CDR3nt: TGTGCCACCAGCAGAGTGGGGGCCGGTAATGAAAAACTGTTTTTT

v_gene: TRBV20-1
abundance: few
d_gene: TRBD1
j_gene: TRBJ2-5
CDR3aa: CSARGTGGRQETQYF
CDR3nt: TGCAGCGCGCGAGGGACAGGGGGTAGACAAGAGACCCAGTACTTC

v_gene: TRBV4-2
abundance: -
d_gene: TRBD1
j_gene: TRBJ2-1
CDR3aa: CASSQGTGGDSYNEQFF
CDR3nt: TGTGCCAGCAGCCAAGGGACAGGGGGGGACTCCTACAATGAGCAGTTCTTC

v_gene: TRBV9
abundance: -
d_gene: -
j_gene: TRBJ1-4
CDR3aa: CASSAKGKNEKLFF
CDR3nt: TGTGCCAGCAGCGCCAAGGGAAAGAATGAAAAACTGTTTTTT